Below are 30 T cell receptor beta chains sequenced from a single sample in a study of spatial heterogeneity in lung cancer (dated by TCRdb to the late 2010s). The method behind the library was 5' RACE. Sequenced on a NextSeq 500. TCRdb trimmed the raw reads at Q25, called clones with MiXCR and kept productive beta chains. CDR3 protein duplicates are merged, each entry listing the most common genes and DNA. The sample has roughly 16,000 distinct CDR3 sequences on record, almost 7% of them singletons. Around a fifth of the sample comes from the top ten. In the paper's terms, the time point label means: sample taken at primary tumor resection. These TCRs are of unknown antigen specificity. What the research found in general, with its limitations: A correlation was observed between the number of expanded intratumoral alpha and beta TCRs and the tumor nonsynonymous mutation count.

Sample: lung tumor tissue, taken at surgery. The receptor source for this set is a female donor with early-stage non-small cell lung cancer.

The chain joins TRBV5-6 to TRBJ2-2; no reliable D call. Trimming left V 3 bases short and J 4 bases short, with 16 bases between. Looked up from germline, CDR1 is SGHDT and CDR2 is YYEEEE. CDR3 length: 16 residues. CDR3 sequence: CASSSKIYGPTGELFF. The CDR3 DNA follows: TGTGCCAGCAGCTCGAAGATATACGGTCCCACCGGGGAGCTGTTTTTT.

The V call is TRBV7-9, the J call TRBJ2-1; tentatively, D is TRBD1 (6 bases). The V end was cut by 1 base, the J end by 7 bases, with 17 bases between. Germline CDR1 and CDR2: SEHNR and FQNEAQ (reference sequence). The CDR3 sequence is 16 residues long. The CDR3 DNA is TGTGCCAGCAGCTTAGGTTTTTGGGGGCGCGGGAATGAGCAGTTCTTC. Encoded protein: CASSLGFWGRGNEQFF.

The chain has TRBV28 and TRBJ2-7, with D perhaps matching TRBD2 (6 bases). The CDR3 sequence is 15 residues long. In germline, CDR1 is MDHEN, CDR2 SYDVKM. With 4 bases removed from V and 0 bases from J, the gap between germline ends came to 13 bases. CDR3 region: CASSSFGGPSYEQYF. The DNA for the CDR3 is TGTGCCAGCAGTTCCTTCGGGGGTCCCTCCTACGAGCAGTACTTC.

The table lists this clonotype with a few counts. The rearrangement links TRBV19 to TRBJ1-2; no definite D call. This CDR3 contains 13 residues. The V gene lost 6 bases and the J gene lost 3 bases, with 11 bases spanning the gap. CDR1 is LNHDA, CDR2 SQIVND, per germline (reference sequence). The CDR3 DNA reads TGTGCCAGTAGGAGTACAACTGACTATGGCTACACCTTC. Protein: CASRSTTDYGYTF.

This clonotype was recorded at least ten times. The gene calls are TRBV7-9 and TRBJ2-6; D remains unclear. The CDR3 consists of 15 residues. Per the germline V gene, CDR1 is SEHNR and CDR2 is FQNEAQ (reference sequence). Deletions cut 4 bases from V and 2 bases from J, with 9 bases between. The CDR3 sequence is CASSSQMPGANVLTF. CDR3 in DNA: TGTGCCAGCAGCTCCCAAATGCCTGGGGCCAACGTCCTGACTTTC.

This clonotype is a singleton in its sample. One junction end disagrees with the germline gene, perhaps due to a read error. The chain joins TRBV6-4 to TRBJ2-3; no definite D call. The CDR3 runs 14 residues. Germline V lookup: CDR1 MRHNA, CDR2 SNTAGT. The CDR3 bases are TGTGCCATCAGTGACTCAAGGGATACAGATACGCAGTATTTT. It specifies CAISDSRDTDTQYF.

This clonotype showed up just a few times. The chain links TRBV10-2 to TRBJ2-3; TRBD1 or TRBD2 may be the D gene (5 bases each). This CDR3 is 16 amino acids long. The germline V and J ends were trimmed by 8 bases and 3 bases, with 21 bases remaining between them. Germline CDR1 is WSHSY and CDR2 is SAAADI. The CDR3 reads CASGGGSRGFTDTQYF. DNA for the CDR3: TGCGCCAGCGGAGGCGGATCACGGGGCTTTACAGATACGCAGTATTTT.

The sample holds a few counts of this clonotype. The rearrangement links TRBV6-5 to TRBJ2-5; 7 bases are a match to TRBD1. This CDR3 is 15 amino acids long. Germline assignment: CDR1 MNHEY and CDR2 SVGAGI. J lost 2 bases, V lost 6 bases, and 9 bases had no gene match. The CDR3 nucleotides read TGTGCCAGCAGGAGCGCAGGGGGAAATCAAGAGACCCAGTACTTC. It translates to CASRSAGGNQETQYF.

The table lists this clonotype with many counts. This chain uses TRBV6-5 with TRBJ2-1; TRBD2 aligns across 7 bases. Germline CDR1 reads MNHEY; CDR2 reads SVGAGI. With V trimmed by 7 bases and J by 8 bases, 17 bases remained unmatched. This CDR3 comprises 16 residues. The CDR3 coding sequence is TGTGCCAGCACGTCCCCTGCAGCGGGGACGAAACATGAGCAGTTCTTC. Residues: CASTSPAAGTKHEQFF.

This clonotype was detected ten times or more. V usage is TRBV2 and J usage is TRBJ2-3, with 10 positions matching TRBD1. Per germline, CDR1 SNHLY and CDR2 FYNNEI. J gave up 4 bases and V 8 bases, and 9 bases lay outside the gene matches. The CDR3 has 15 amino acids. The CDR3 DNA sequence: TGTGCCAGCTTGTGGACAGGGGGGGGCCCAGATACGCAGTATTTT. Protein: CASLWTGGGPDTQYF.

Ten or more counts support this clonotype. The chain combines TRBV5-1 with TRBJ2-2, with D possibly being TRBD1 (5 bases). The V and J ends lost 3 bases and 1 base respectively, with 10 bases between them. CDR1 SGHRS and CDR2 YFSETQ come from the germline V gene. The CDR3 consists of 15 residues. CDR3 region: CASSSSTGNTGELFF. The CDR3, as DNA: TGCGCCAGCAGCTCCTCAACAGGGAACACCGGGGAGCTGTTTTTT. Full variable domain (rest looked up from reference TRBV5-1 and TRBJ2-2): KAGVTQTPRYLIKTRGQQVTLSCSPISGHRSVSWYQQTPGQGLQFLFEYFSETQRNKGNFPGRFSGRQFSNSRSEMNVSTLELGDSALYLCASSSSTGNTGELFFGEGSRLTVL.

This clonotype is termed medium-sized. The genes are TRBV11-2 and TRBJ1-1; D gene unclear. Trimming left V 7 bases short and J 3 bases short, with 12 bases between. This CDR3 region has 13 residues. The germline V gene encodes CDR1 SGHAT and CDR2 FQNNGV. The chain's CDR3 is CASTLLSDTEAFF. The DNA for the CDR3 is TGTGCCAGCACCCTATTATCAGACACTGAAGCTTTCTTT.

By its share, this clonotype is medium-sized. V gene TRBV29-1 combines with J gene TRBJ1-5; possible D gene TRBD1, 5 bases. The CDR3 consists of 11 residues. Between the trimmed V and J ends, which lost 1 base and 13 bases, there was a span of 11 bases. CDR1 and CDR2 from the germline V gene are SQVTM and ANQGSEA. This chain's CDR3 is CSVEVGAAQHF. The DNA for the CDR3 is TGCAGCGTTGAAGTAGGGGCAGCTCAGCATTTT.

This clonotype was detected only a few times. The chain combines TRBV11-2 with TRBJ2-1; no clear D. The CDR3 is 13 amino acids. V lost 1 base and J lost 5, with 6 bases in between. Germline V gene sequence: CDR1 SGHAT, CDR2 FQNNGV. CDR3 amino acids: CASSLGLDNEQFF. For the CDR3, the DNA is TGTGCCAGCAGCTTAGGGCTGGACAATGAGCAGTTCTTC.

This clonotype was found many times. The genes are TRBV9 and TRBJ2-5; 9 bases line up with TRBD2. V shed 0 bases and J 4 bases; nucleotides not matched to a gene: 7. Germline V gene lookup returns CDR1 SGDLS and CDR2 YYNGEE. This CDR3 region has 16 residues. The CDR3 sequence is CASSVAGAGGGETQYF. The CDR3 DNA sequence: TGTGCCAGCAGCGTAGCAGGAGCGGGGGGTGGAGAGACCCAGTACTTC.

This clonotype is classed as medium-sized. The chain is built from TRBV7-2 and TRBJ2-1, with TRBD2 identical over 8 bases. V dropped 2 bases and J dropped 8; count of bases not matched to a gene: 8. In germline, CDR1 is SGHTA, CDR2 FQGNSA. The CDR3 runs to 15 residues. The CDR3 nucleotides are TGTGCCAGCAGCTTATGGGGCCAGACTAGCGATGAGCAGTTCTTC. Encoded protein: CASSLWGQTSDEQFF.

This clonotype is judged medium-sized. This chain's CDR3 is CAISRQGYGYTF. As DNA, the CDR3 is TGTGCCATCAGTCGACAGGGCTATGGCTACACCTTC. This chain links TRBV10-3 with TRBJ1-2, with 7 bases fitting TRBD1. The germline V gene has CDR1 ENHRY and CDR2 SYGVKD. V lost 5 bases, J lost 4 bases, and 1 base stayed unmatched. The CDR3 sequence is 12 residues long.

This clonotype has a count of ten or more. V and J are TRBV20-1 and TRBJ2-3, with 11 positions matching TRBD2. The J segment lost 4 bases and the V segment lost 5 bases, leaving 5 bases of the junction unmatched. This CDR3 region has 14 residues. Germline V gene sequence: CDR1 DFQATT, CDR2 SNEGSKA (reference sequence). The CDR3, as DNA: TGCAGTGCTCTAGCGGGGGGTTTCTCAGATACGCAGTATTTT. Protein: CSALAGGFSDTQYF.

This clonotype was found many times. V usage is TRBV12-3 or TRBV12-4 and J usage is TRBJ1-5; possible D gene TRBD1, 6 bases. V was pared by 5 bases and J by 7 bases, with 18 bases between. The CDR3 contains 15 residues. In DNA form, the CDR3 reads TGTGCCAGCAGTAAACAGGGCTCTCGAGGGCAGCCCCAGCATTTT. It specifies CASSKQGSRGQPQHF.

This clonotype was seen at least ten times. The J gene is TRBJ2-5, the V gene TRBV10-3, with D possibly being TRBD2 (5 bases). V was trimmed by 4 bases and J by 5 bases, leaving 14 bases between them. This CDR3 has 14 amino acids. Germline loops: CDR1 ENHRY, CDR2 SYGVKD. CDR3 in amino acids: CAISGKGPGETQYF. DNA of the CDR3: TGTGCCATCAGTGGGAAAGGACCGGGGGAGACCCAGTACTTC.

This clonotype has at least ten counts. The chain's CDR3 is CASSLSGTGGVFPDTQYF. The CDR3 bases are TGTGCCAGCAGCTTAAGCGGAACAGGGGGCGTATTTCCAGATACGCAGTATTTT. The genes are TRBV7-8 and TRBJ2-3; 9 bases are a match to TRBD1. Trimming at V came to 2 bases and at J to 4 bases, leaving 13 bases not matched to a gene. The germline V gene encodes CDR1 SGHVS and CDR2 FQNEAQ. The CDR3 is 18 residues long.

At least ten counts were recorded for this clonotype. This CDR3 is CASSLERGRDTQYF. Here the CDR3 DNA reads TGTGCCAGCAGCTTAGAAAGAGGGCGAGATACGCAGTATTTT. The chain has TRBV7-2 and TRBJ2-3; perhaps TRBD2 as D (5 bases). The CDR3 covers 14 residues. Per the germline V gene, CDR1 is SGHTA and CDR2 is FQGNSA. Trimming cost V 1 base and J 5 bases, with 10 bases left between them.

This clonotype has ten or more counts. The V gene is TRBV5-6, the J gene TRBJ1-1; the match to TRBD1 covers 7 bases. The CDR3 is 14 amino acids. Germline loops: CDR1 SGHDT, CDR2 YYEEEE. J gave up 10 bases and V 0 bases, and 9 bases lay outside the gene matches. CDR3 sequence: CASSLDRGWSGAFF. In nucleotides, the CDR3 is TGTGCCAGCAGCTTGGACAGGGGTTGGTCAGGAGCTTTCTTT.

This clonotype was counted at least ten times. The genes are TRBV5-1 and TRBJ1-2, with TRBD1 matching over 8 bases. The V segment lost 0 bases and the J segment 1 base; nucleotides outside the gene matches: 11. The CDR3 has 18 residues. Looked up from germline, CDR1 is SGHRS and CDR2 is YFSETQ. CDR3 loop: CASSLGRQGALNNYGYTF. For the CDR3, the DNA is TGCGCCAGCAGCTTGGGGAGGCAGGGGGCGCTGAATAACTATGGCTACACCTTC.

The V call is TRBV6-1, the J call TRBJ1-5, with D possibly matching TRBD1 (5 bases). The V end was cut by 4 bases, the J end by 0 bases, with 13 bases between. The germline V gene encodes CDR1 MNHNS and CDR2 SASEGT. CDR3 length equals 16 residues. In DNA, the CDR3 is TGTGCCAGCAGTGTCGGGGGATGGGATAGCAATCAGCCCCAGCATTTT. This gives the protein CASSVGGWDSNQPQHF.

In its sample, this clonotype was seen many times. The V gene is TRBV28, the J gene TRBJ1-1, with 7 positions matching TRBD1. The junction had 7 bases not matched to a gene; V was cut back by 10 bases and J by 5 bases. The CDR3 length is 12 residues. CDR1 is MDHEN, CDR2 SYDVKM, per germline. In nucleotides, the CDR3 is TGTGCCACAAGACAGGGAGAGACTGAAGCTTTCTTT. Its protein is CATRQGETEAFF.

In its sample, this clonotype was seen many times. This rearrangement joins TRBV6-4 to TRBJ2-6, with unresolved D. Trimming pared 6 bases from V and 0 bases from J, leaving 6 bases between. This CDR3 spans 14 amino acids. Per germline, CDR1 MRHNA and CDR2 SNTAGT. The CDR3 nucleotides read TGTGCCAGCAGCGGGTACTCTGGGGCCAACGTCCTGACTTTC. As protein: CASSGYSGANVLTF.

The chain is built from TRBV7-3 and TRBJ2-1; TRBD1 matches at 11 bases. V was clipped by 4 bases and J by 9 bases; unmatched bases: 5. CDR3 size: 14 residues. Germline CDR1 reads SGHTA; CDR2 reads FQGTGA. DNA for the CDR3: TGTGCCAGCAGCTCGAGGACAGGGGGCGGTGAGCAGTTCTTC. It encodes CASSSRTGGGEQFF.

This clonotype was seen ten or more times. Here the CDR3 DNA reads TGTGCCAGCAGTGTGGGCCTTGCGTCGGCAGGGTATGGCTACACCTTC. Translation: CASSVGLASAGYGYTF. The chain uses TRBV25-1 and TRBJ1-2; possible D gene TRBD1, 5 bases. V was cut by 4 bases and J by 5 bases, with 20 bases left in between. Germline V CDR1 and CDR2: MGHDK, SYGVNS. The CDR3 runs 16 residues.

This clonotype was seen repeatedly, ten times or more. The chain employs TRBV7-9 and TRBJ2-3; the match to TRBD1 covers 12 bases. V shed 5 bases and J 3 bases; nucleotides not matched to a gene: 6. The CDR3 has 16 amino acids. Germline V gene sequence: CDR1 SEHNR, CDR2 FQNEAQ (reference sequence). This CDR3 is CASSRGTGGGTDTQYF. DNA for the CDR3: TGTGCCAGCAGCCGAGGGACAGGGGGCGGAACAGATACGCAGTATTTT.